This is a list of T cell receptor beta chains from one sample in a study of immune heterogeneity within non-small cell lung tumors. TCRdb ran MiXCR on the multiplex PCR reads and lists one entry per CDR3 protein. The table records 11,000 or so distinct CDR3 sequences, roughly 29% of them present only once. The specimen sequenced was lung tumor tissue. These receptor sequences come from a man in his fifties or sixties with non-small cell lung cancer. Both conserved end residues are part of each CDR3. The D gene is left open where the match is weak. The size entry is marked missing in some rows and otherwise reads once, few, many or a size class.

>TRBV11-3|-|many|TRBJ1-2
CARQDYGYTF
TGTGCCAGACAGGACTATGGCTACACCTTC
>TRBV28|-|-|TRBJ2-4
CASSLSDNIQYF
TGTGCCAGCAGTTTATCTGATAACATTCAGTACTTC
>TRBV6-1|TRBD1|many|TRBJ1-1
CASRGRDRLNTEAFF
TGTGCCAGCAGGGGGAGGGACAGATTGAACACTGAAGCTTTCTTT
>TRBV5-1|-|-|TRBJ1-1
CASSLLGIEAFF
TGCGCCAGCAGCCTCCTGGGGATTGAAGCTTTCTTT
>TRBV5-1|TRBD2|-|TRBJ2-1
CASSRGGSGGVNEQFF
TGCGCCAGCAGCCGGGGTGGTAGCGGGGGAGTCAATGAGCAGTTCTTC
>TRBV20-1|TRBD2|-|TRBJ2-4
CSARTLALTKNIQYF
TGCAGTGCTAGAACACTAGCGCTAACCAAAAACATTCAGTACTTC
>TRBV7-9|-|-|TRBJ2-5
CASSRGGFGETQYF
TGTGCCAGCAGCCGAGGGGGATTCGGGGAGACCCAGTACTTC
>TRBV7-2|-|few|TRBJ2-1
CASSFNPVSDEQFF
TGTGCCAGCAGCTTCAACCCCGTCAGTGACGAGCAGTTCTTC
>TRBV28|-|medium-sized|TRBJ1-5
CASSVNRALSNQPQHF
TGTGCCAGCAGTGTCAACAGGGCACTTAGCAATCAGCCCCAGCATTTT
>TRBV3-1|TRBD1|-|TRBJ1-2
CASSHPTPAGQGDYGYTF
TGTGCCAGCAGCCATCCCACACCCGCGGGACAGGGGGACTATGGCTACACCTTC
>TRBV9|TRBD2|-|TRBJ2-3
CASSVGLATTDTQYF
TGTGCCAGCAGCGTGGGACTAGCGACAACAGATACGCAGTATTTT
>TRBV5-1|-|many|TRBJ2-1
CATTNYNEQFF
TGCGCCACCACAAACTACAATGAGCAGTTCTTC
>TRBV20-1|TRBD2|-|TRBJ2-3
CSARSSSGGLTDTQYF
TGCAGTGCTAGATCGTCTAGCGGAGGGCTCACAGATACGCAGTATTTT
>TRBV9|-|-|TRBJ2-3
CGSSSLSSTDTQYF
TGTGGCAGCTCCAGTCTTTCTAGCACAGATACGCAGTATTTT
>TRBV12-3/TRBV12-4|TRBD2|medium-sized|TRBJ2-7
CASSFMRRGLAGAPSPFYEQYF
TGTGCCAGCAGTTTTATGCGGCGGGGACTAGCGGGGGCCCCCTCCCCCTTTTACGAGCAGTACTTC
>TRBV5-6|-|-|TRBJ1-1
CASSGGMNTEAFF
TGTGCCAGCAGTGGAGGTATGAACACTGAAGCTTTCTTT
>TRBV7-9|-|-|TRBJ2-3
CASSLAILGEGDTQYF
TGTGCCAGCAGCTTAGCTATTCTCGGGGAAGGAGATACGCAGTATTTT
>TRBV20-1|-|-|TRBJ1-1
CSARDRTGAVAFF
TGCAGTGCTAGAGATAGGACGGGGGCGGTAGCTTTCTTT
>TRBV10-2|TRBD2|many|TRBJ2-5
CASSEGLAEETQYF
TGCGCCAGCAGTGAGGGACTAGCCGAAGAGACCCAGTACTTC
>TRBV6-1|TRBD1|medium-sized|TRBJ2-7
CASRTGQGVKYF
TGTGCCAGCAGGACCGGACAGGGCGTAAAGTACTTC
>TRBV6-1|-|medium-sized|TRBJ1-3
CASSLASGNTIYF
TGTGCCAGCAGTTTAGCCTCTGGAAACACCATATATTTT
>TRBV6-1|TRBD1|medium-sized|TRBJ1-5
CASSERTGKGQPQHF
TGTGCCAGCAGTGAAAGGACAGGAAAGGGTCAGCCCCAGCATTTT
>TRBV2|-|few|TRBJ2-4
CASRETPTVAKNIQYF
TGTGCCAGCAGGGAGACTCCGACCGTAGCCAAAAACATTCAGTACTTC
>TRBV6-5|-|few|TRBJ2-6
CASSYSGGDSGANVLTF
TGTGCCAGCAGTTACTCAGGGGGTGACTCTGGGGCCAACGTCCTGACTTTC
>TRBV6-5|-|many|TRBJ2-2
CASSYSKVTGELFF
TGTGCCAGCAGTTACTCGAAGGTCACCGGGGAGCTGTTTTTT